Shown below are 8 T cell receptor beta chains from a single sample sequenced in a study of Ad26.COV2.S vaccination and SARS-CoV-2 variants. The repertoire was sequenced with immunoSEQ multiplex PCR; TCRdb's copy has only in-frame clones and lacks some. Of around 400,000 clones in the sample, around four fifths were seen once. As to treatment: 19 received Ad26.COV2.S at low or high dose, single or two shots; about 5 received placebo; per-sample allocation not given. Vaccine and placebo recipients were sampled on day 63 after the first injection. The starting material was peripheral blood, obtained in a trial of Ad26.COV2.S vaccine versus placebo. The receptors originated from a person aged 18-65 years who received the Ad26.COV2.S COVID-19 vaccine or a placebo.

The J gene is TRBJ2-5, the V gene TRBV9; 9 bases fit TRBD1. With 4 bases clipped from V and 4 bases from J, the junction kept 8 bases outside the gene matches. Germline CDR1 is SGDLS and CDR2 is YYNGEE. The CDR3 sequence is 15 residues long. The CDR3 nucleotides read TGTGCCAGCAGCCTTTGGACAGGGGTCGGAGAGACCCAGTACTTC. Translated: CASSLWTGVGETQYF.

This clone was seen once. The chain combines TRBV5-8 with TRBJ2-5, with D tentatively TRBD2 (6 bases). The CDR3 extends over 15 amino acids. Germline CDR1 is SGHTS and CDR2 is YDEGEE. V lost 0 bases and J lost 4, with 13 bases in between. CDR3 nucleotides: TGTGCCAGCAGCTTGGCAGGAGGGGCAGGAGAGACCCAGTACTTC. As protein: CASSLAGGAGETQYF.

The V gene is TRBV4-2, the J gene TRBJ2-1, with a weak D call TRBD2 (6 bases). V dropped 3 bases and J dropped 5 bases, with 11 bases sitting between them. The CDR3 extends over 14 amino acids. Germline V gene sequence: CDR1 LGHNA, CDR2 YNFKEQ. The CDR3 spells CASSQLTGDNEQFF. As DNA, the CDR3 is TGTGCCAGCAGCCAGCTTACGGGAGACAATGAGCAGTTCTTC.

The rearrangement uses TRBV6-5 and TRBJ1-3; 10 nucleotides line up with TRBD1. The V and J ends lost 8 bases and 2 bases, in that order; junction bases with no gene match: 0. Germline lookup yields CDR1 MNHEY and CDR2 SVGAGI. The CDR3 spans 13 residues. CDR3 protein: CASDRGPGNTIYF. In DNA, the CDR3 is TGTGCCAGCGACAGGGGGCCTGGAAACACCATATATTTT.

This clone is a singleton in its sample. J is TRBJ1-2 and V is TRBV7-2; D remains unclear. This CDR3 contains 13 residues. The ends were cut back, 0 bases at V and 6 bases at J, with 8 bases in the middle. Germline V lookup: CDR1 SGHTA, CDR2 FQGNSA. CDR3 sequence reads: CASSLAFGNGYTF. The CDR3 DNA reads as TGTGCCAGCAGCTTAGCTTTCGGTAATGGCTACACCTTC.

The rearrangement uses TRBV14 and TRBJ2-3; D gene unclear. The CDR3 is made up of 16 amino acids. Germline V CDR1 and CDR2: SGHDN, FVKESK. Trimming shortened V by 0 bases and J by 6 bases, and 16 bases separated the two germline ends. The CDR3 is CASSQDSRRFGDTQYF. CDR3 nucleotide sequence: TGTGCCAGCAGCCAAGACTCTAGACGGTTTGGTGATACGCAGTATTTT. Full variable domain (remainder filled in from reference TRBV14 and TRBJ2-3): EAGVTQFPSHSVIEKGQTVTLRCDPISGHDNLYWYRRVMGKEIKFLLHFVKESKQDESGMPNNRFLAERTGGTYSTLKVQPAELEDSGVYFCASSQDSRRFGDTQYFGPGTRLTVL.

The chain combines TRBV18 with TRBJ1-1, with no clear D. The V gene lost 3 bases and the J gene lost 0 bases, with 11 bases spanning the gap. The germline V gene encodes CDR1 KGHSH and CDR2 LQKENI. The CDR3 is 15 residues long. The CDR3 here is CASSPGLPMNTEAFF. The CDR3 coding sequence is TGTGCCAGCTCACCTGGGCTGCCTATGAACACTGAAGCTTTCTTT.

The chain employs TRBV3-1 (or the pseudogene TRBV3-2) and TRBJ1-1; 9 bases align to TRBD1. Germline CDR1 reads LGHDT; CDR2 reads YNNKEL (reference sequence). The CDR3 is made up of 15 amino acids. Trimming removed 0 bases from V and 6 bases from J; junction bases left unmatched: 5. CDR3 in amino acids: CASSQDRRQGAEAFF. CDR3 nucleotide sequence: TGTGCCAGCAGCCAAGATAGGAGACAGGGGGCTGAAGCTTTCTTT.